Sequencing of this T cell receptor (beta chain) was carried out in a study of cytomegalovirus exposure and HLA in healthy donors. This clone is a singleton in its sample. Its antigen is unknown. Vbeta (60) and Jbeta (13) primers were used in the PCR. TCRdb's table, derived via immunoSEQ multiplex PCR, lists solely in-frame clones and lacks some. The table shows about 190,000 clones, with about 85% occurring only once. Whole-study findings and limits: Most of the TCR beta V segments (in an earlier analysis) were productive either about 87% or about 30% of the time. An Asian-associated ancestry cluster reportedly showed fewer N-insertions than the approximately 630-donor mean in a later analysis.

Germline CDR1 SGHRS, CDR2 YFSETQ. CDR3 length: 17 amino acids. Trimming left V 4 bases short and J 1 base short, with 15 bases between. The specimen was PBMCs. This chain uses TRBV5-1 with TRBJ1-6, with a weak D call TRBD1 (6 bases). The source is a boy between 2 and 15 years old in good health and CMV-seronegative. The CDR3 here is CASSPSPQGSYNSPLHF. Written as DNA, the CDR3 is TGCGCCAGCAGCCCGAGCCCACAGGGTTCCTATAATTCACCCCTCCACTTT.